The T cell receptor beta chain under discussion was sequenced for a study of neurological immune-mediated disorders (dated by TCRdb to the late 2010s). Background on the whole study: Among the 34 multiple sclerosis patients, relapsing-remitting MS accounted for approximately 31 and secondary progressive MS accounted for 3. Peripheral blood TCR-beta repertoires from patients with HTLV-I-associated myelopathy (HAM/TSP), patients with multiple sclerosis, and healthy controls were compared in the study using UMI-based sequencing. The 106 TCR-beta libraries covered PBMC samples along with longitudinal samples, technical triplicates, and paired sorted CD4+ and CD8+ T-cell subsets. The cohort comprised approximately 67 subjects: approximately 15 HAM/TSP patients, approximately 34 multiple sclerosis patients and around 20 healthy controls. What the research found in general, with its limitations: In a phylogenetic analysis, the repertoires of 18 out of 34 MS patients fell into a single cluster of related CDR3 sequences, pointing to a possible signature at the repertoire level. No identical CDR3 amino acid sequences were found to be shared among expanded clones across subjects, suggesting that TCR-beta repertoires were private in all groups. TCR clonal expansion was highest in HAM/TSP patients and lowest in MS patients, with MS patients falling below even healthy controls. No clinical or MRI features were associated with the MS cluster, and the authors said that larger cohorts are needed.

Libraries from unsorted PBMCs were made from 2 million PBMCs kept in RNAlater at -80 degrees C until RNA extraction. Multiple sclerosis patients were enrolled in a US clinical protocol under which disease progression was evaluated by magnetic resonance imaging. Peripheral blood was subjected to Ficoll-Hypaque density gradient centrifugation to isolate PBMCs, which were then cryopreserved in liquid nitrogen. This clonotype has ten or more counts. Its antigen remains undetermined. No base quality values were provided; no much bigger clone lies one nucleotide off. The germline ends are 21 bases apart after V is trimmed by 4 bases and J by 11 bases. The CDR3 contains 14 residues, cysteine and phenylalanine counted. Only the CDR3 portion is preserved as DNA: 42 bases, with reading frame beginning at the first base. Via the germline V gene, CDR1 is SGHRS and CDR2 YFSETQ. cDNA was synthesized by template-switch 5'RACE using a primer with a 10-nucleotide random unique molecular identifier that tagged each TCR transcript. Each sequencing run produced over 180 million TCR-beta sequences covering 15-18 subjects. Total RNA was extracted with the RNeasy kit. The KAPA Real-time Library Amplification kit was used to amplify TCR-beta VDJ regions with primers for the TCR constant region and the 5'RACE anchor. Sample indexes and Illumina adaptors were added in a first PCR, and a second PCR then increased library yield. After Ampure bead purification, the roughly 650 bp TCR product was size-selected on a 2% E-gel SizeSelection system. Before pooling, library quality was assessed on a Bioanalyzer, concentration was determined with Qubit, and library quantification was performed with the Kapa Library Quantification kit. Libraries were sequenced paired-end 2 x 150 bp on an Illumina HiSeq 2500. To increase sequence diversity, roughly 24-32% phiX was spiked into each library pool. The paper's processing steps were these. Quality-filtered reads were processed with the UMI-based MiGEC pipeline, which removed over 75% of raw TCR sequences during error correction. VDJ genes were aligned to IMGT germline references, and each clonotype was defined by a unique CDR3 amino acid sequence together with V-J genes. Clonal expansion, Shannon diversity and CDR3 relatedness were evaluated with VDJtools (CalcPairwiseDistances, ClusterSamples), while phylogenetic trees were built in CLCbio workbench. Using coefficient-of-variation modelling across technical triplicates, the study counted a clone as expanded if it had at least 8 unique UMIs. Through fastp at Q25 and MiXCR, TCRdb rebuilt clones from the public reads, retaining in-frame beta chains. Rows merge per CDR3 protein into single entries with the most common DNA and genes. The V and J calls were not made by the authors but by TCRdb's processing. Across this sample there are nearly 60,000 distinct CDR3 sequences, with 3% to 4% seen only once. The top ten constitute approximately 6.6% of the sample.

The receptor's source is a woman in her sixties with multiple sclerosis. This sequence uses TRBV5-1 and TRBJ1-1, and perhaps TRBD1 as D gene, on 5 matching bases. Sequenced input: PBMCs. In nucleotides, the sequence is TGCGCCAGCAGCGAAACTGGTCCAGGGTCAGGCGCTTTCTTT. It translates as CASSETGPGSGAFF.